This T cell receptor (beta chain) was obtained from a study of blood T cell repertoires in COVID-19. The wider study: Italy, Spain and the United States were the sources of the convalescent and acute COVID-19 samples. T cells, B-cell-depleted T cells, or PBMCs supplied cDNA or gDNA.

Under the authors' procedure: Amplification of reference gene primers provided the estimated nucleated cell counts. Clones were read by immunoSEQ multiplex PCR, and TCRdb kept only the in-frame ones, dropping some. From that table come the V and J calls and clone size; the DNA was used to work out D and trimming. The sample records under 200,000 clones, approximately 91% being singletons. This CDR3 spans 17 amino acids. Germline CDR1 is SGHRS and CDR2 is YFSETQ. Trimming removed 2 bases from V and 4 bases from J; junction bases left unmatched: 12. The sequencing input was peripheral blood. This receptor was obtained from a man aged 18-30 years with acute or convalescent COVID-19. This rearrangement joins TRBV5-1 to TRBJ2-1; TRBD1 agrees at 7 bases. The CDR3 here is CASSLLPGTEIYNEQFF. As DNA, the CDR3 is TGCGCCAGCAGCTTACTTCCCGGGACAGAAATATACAATGAGCAGTTCTTC. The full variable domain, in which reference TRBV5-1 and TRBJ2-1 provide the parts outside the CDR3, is KAGVTQTPRYLIKTRGQQVTLSCSPISGHRSVSWYQQTPGQGLQFLFEYFSETQRNKGNFPGRFSGRQFSNSRSEMNVSTLELGDSALYLCASSLLPGTEIYNEQFFGPGTRLTVL.